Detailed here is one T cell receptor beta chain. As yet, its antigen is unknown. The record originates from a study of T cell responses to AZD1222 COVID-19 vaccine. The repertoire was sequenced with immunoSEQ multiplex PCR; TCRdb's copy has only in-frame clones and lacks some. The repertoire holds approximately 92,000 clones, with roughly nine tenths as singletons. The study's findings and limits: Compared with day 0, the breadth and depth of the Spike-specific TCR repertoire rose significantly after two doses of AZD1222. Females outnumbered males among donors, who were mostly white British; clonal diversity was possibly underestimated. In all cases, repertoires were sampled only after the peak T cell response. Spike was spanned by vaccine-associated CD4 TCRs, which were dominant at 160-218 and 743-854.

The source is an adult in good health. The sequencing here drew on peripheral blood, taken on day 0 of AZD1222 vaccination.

CDR3 sequence: CASRKQREADNEQFF. The CDR3, as DNA: TGTGCCAGCAGAAAACAGCGGGAGGCAGACAATGAGCAGTTCTTC. The chain combines TRBV28 with TRBJ2-1; 9 bases are shared with TRBD2. Germline V CDR1 and CDR2: MDHEN, SYDVKM. Germline trimming cut 6 bases from V and 5 bases from J; bases unmatched to any gene: 8. CDR3 length: 15 amino acids.